Sequencing of this TCR beta chain was carried out in a study of blood T cell repertoires in COVID-19. Overall study: Material from acute and convalescent COVID-19 was sourced from the United States, Italy and Spain. PBMCs, B-cell-depleted T cells, or T cells were the source of the cDNA or gDNA that made up the material.

As handled by the study authors: Nucleated cell counts were estimated from reference gene primer amplification. Generated by immunoSEQ multiplex PCR, the TCRdb table keeps only in-frame clones and is missing some. That table supplies the V and J calls and clone size; D and trimming were determined from the DNA. The repertoire holds 220,000 or so clones, with more than 85% as singletons. Seattle-derived patients entered the study during active infection and were followed longitudinally. This CDR3 spans 13 amino acids. With 7 bases clipped from V and 4 bases from J, the junction kept 3 bases outside the gene matches. Germline assignment: CDR1 ENHRY and CDR2 SYGVKD. The sample holds one count of this clone.

The gene calls are TRBV10-3 and TRBJ1-3; TRBD1 matches at 8 bases. Sample: peripheral blood. This TCR came from a woman aged 45-65 years with COVID-19, enrolled during active disease. The DNA for the CDR3 is TGTGCCATCACTGGACAGGGAGGAAACACCATATATTTT. Translation gives CAITGQGGNTIYF.